These 32 T cell receptor beta chains were sequenced from one sample in a study of blood T cell repertoires in COVID-19. Measured with immunoSEQ multiplex PCR; TCRdb has only the in-frame clones, and not every one. The sample carries hundreds of thousands of clones, around 90% recorded once. The sample taken for sequencing was peripheral blood. These receptors were collected from a man in his 70s with acute or convalescent COVID-19.

Only one count was recorded for this clone. In DNA, the CDR3 is TGCGCCAGCAGCTTGGGACAGGCGGAGATAAACGAGCAGTACTTC. Amino acid sequence: CASSLGQAEINEQYF. The V and J genes are TRBV5-1 and TRBJ2-7; a weak D match, TRBD1 (6 bases). V was shortened by 0 bases and J by 5 bases, with 15 bases between the two germline ends. Germline CDR1 and CDR2: SGHRS and YFSETQ. The CDR3 is 15 amino acids.

The chain has TRBV29-1 and TRBJ1-1, with 9 positions matching TRBD1. With 7 bases clipped from V and 0 bases from J, the junction kept 6 bases outside the gene matches. There are 14 residues in the CDR3. Germline-derived CDR1 and CDR2 are SQVTM and ANQGSEA. CDR3 protein: CSAGQGIMNTEAFF. CDR3 sequence (DNA): TGCAGCGCTGGACAGGGGATCATGAACACTGAAGCTTTCTTT.

The J gene is TRBJ2-3, the V gene TRBV28; D is perhaps TRBD2 (6 bases). V shed 2 bases and J shed 1 base, with 10 bases lying between them. Germline CDR1 is MDHEN and CDR2 is SYDVKM. This CDR3 spans 15 amino acids. CDR3 region: CASSLAGPGTDTQYF. The CDR3 region has the DNA TGTGCCAGCAGTTTAGCGGGACCCGGCACAGATACGCAGTATTTT.

The genes are TRBV5-6 and TRBJ2-7; possibly TRBD1 for D (6 bases). Deletions cut 4 bases from V and 4 bases from J, with 15 bases between. Germline-derived CDR1 and CDR2 are SGHDT and YYEEEE. The CDR3 runs to 14 residues. CDR3 nucleotide sequence: TGTGCCAGCAGCATAGGGGGTAGGTGGTACGAGCAGTACTTC. Amino acid sequence: CASSIGGRWYEQYF.

This chain links TRBV10-3 with TRBJ1-1; D is perhaps TRBD1 (5 bases). CDR1 is ENHRY, CDR2 SYGVKD, per germline. Trimming stripped 6 bases from V and 1 base from J, with 15 bases between. The CDR3 extends over 15 amino acids. CDR3 region: CAISNPRTPNTEAFF. CDR3 nucleotides: TGTGCCATCAGCAACCCTAGGACACCGAACACTGAAGCTTTCTTT.

The rearrangement joins TRBV27 to TRBJ1-5; D not resolved. Trimming stripped 2 bases from V and 0 bases from J, with 8 bases between. The CDR3 extends over 15 amino acids. Germline V gene data show CDR1 as MNHEY and CDR2 as SMNVEV (reference sequence). The CDR3 DNA is TGTGCCAGCAGTTTACACCGGGGTAGCAATCAGCCCCAGCATTTT. Translation gives CASSLHRGSNQPQHF.

The CDR3 reads CASSVQGANTGELFF. The DNA for the CDR3 is TGTGCCAGCTCCGTACAGGGGGCAAACACCGGGGAGCTGTTTTTT. The chain links TRBV6-5 to TRBJ2-2, with 9 bases matching TRBD1. CDR1 is MNHEY and CDR2 is SVGAGI in the germline V gene. The CDR3 spans 15 residues. Trimming took 8 bases from V and 2 from J; bases not matched to a gene: 6.

This clone was seen only a few times. V and J are TRBV9 and TRBJ2-5; TRBD2 matches at 10 bases. Germline V CDR1 and CDR2: SGDLS, YYNGEE. V was clipped by 0 bases and J by 0 bases; unmatched bases: 5. The CDR3 is made up of 17 amino acids. The CDR3 sequence: CASSVGASGGYQETQYF. The CDR3 nucleotides are TGTGCCAGCAGCGTAGGGGCTAGCGGGGGCTACCAAGAGACCCAGTACTTC. The full variable domain, rest sourced from reference TRBV9 and TRBJ2-5, is DSGVTQTPKHLITATGQRVTLRCSPRSGDLSVYWYQQSLDQGLQFLIQYYNGEERAKGNILERFSAQQFPDLHSELNLSSLELGDSALYFCASSVGASGGYQETQYFGPGTRLLVL.

This clone was seen a single time. The V and J genes are TRBV30 and TRBJ1-6, with a weak D call TRBD1 (6 bases). The CDR3 consists of 17 residues. CDR1 and CDR2 (germline): GTSNPN, SVGIG (reference sequence). Trimming removed 5 bases from V and 0 bases from J, with 17 bases in between. Here the CDR3 DNA reads TGTGCCTGGGCCCAGGGGAGGGCCAGCTCCTATAATTCACCCCTCCACTTT. Translated, it gives CAWAQGRASSYNSPLHF.

The rearrangement joins TRBV7-2 to TRBJ2-3; TRBD2 aligns across 8 bases. CDR1 and CDR2 from the germline V gene are SGHTA and FQGNSA. The CDR3 length is 16 residues. After removal of 6 bases from V and 6 bases from J, the junction contained 14 bases not matched to a gene. The CDR3 DNA reads as TGTGCCAGCAGGGGAAACCCAGCGGGAGTACCGGATACGCAGTATTTT. Translated: CASRGNPAGVPDTQYF. Variable domain in full (rest from reference TRBV7-2 and TRBJ2-3): GAGVSQSPSNKVTEKGKDVELRCDPISGHTALYWYRQSLGQGLEFLIYFQGNSAPDKSGLPSDRFSAERTGGSVSTLTIQRTQQEDSAVYLCASRGNPAGVPDTQYFGPGTRLTVL.

The rearrangement uses TRBV7-7 and TRBJ2-5; tentatively, D is TRBD2 (5 bases). Germline V gene sequence: CDR1 SSHAT, CDR2 FNYEAQ (reference sequence). The CDR3 is made up of 13 amino acids. V was shortened by 4 bases and J by 10 bases, with 16 bases between the two germline ends. The CDR3 nucleotides read TGTGCCAGCAGCTCACGGCTTCACGGGGACCAGTACTTC. Translated, it gives CASSSRLHGDQYF.

The chain uses TRBV5-3 and TRBJ2-7; D may be TRBD1 (6 bases). TRBV5-3 is placed among ORFs of uncertain function. The CDR3 totals 14 residues. The V and J ends lost 10 bases and 2 bases respectively, with 19 bases between them. The CDR3 loop reads CAGKRQEPTYEQYF. CDR3 bases: TGTGCCGGAAAACGACAGGAGCCAACCTACGAGCAGTACTTC.

This clone appeared a few times. The chain combines TRBV6-4 with TRBJ1-5; TRBD1 matches 7 bases. V gave up 3 bases and J gave up 0 bases; unmatched junction bases: 2. This CDR3 has 15 residues. Germline V gives CDR1 MRHNA, CDR2 SNTAGT. CDR3 in amino acids: CASSDGTASNQPQHF. Written as DNA, the CDR3 is TGTGCCAGCAGTGATGGGACAGCTAGCAATCAGCCCCAGCATTTT.

The chain uses TRBV7-2 and TRBJ1-6; 10 positions match TRBD1. There are 15 residues in the CDR3. Germline CDR1 and CDR2: SGHTA and FQGNSA. J lost 6 bases, V lost 7 bases, and 6 bases had no gene match. The chain's CDR3 is CASTEGQGVNSPLHF. CDR3 in DNA: TGTGCCAGCACGGAAGGACAGGGGGTTAATTCACCCCTCCACTTT.

Concerning this clone itself: Other DNA sequences in the sample encode the same CDR3. The V gene is TRBV7-2, the J gene TRBJ2-1; TRBD2 agrees at 10 bases. V shed 1 base and J 8 bases; nucleotides not matched to a gene: 2. The CDR3 spans 14 residues. Germline CDR1 SGHTA, CDR2 FQGNSA. DNA for the CDR3: TGTGCCAGCAGCTTAGGTCTAGCGGGGGATGAGCAGTTCTTC. Protein sequence: CASSLGLAGDEQFF.

The J gene is TRBJ2-7, the V gene TRBV5-6, with 7 nucleotides matching TRBD2. J lost 3 bases, V lost 5 bases, and 8 bases had no gene match. CDR1 and CDR2 from the germline V gene are SGHDT and YYEEEE. This CDR3 spans 14 amino acids. This CDR3 is CASSPGGSYYEQYF. Here the CDR3 DNA reads TGTGCCAGCAGTCCGGGAGGTTCCTACTACGAGCAGTACTTC.

The rearrangement links TRBV19 to TRBJ1-5; 9 bases map to TRBD1. The CDR3 has 15 residues. Trimming at V came to 5 bases and at J to 6 bases, leaving 8 bases not matched to a gene. In germline, CDR1 is LNHDA, CDR2 SQIVND (reference sequence). CDR3: CASSSGTGQAQPQHF. The DNA for the CDR3 is TGTGCCAGTAGTTCCGGGACAGGGCAGGCTCAGCCCCAGCATTTT.

This chain links TRBV12-5 with TRBJ2-7, with a tentative D call TRBD2 (6 bases). With 7 bases removed from V and 3 bases from J, the gap between germline ends came to 19 bases. CDR1 LGHNT and CDR2 FRNRAP come from the germline V gene. The CDR3 spans 15 residues. The CDR3 DNA sequence: TGTGCTAGTGCCCTTGGCCCGGCCGGGGGCTACGAGCAGTACTTC. It translates to CASALGPAGGYEQYF.

The chain combines TRBV9 with TRBJ1-1; tentatively, D is TRBD1 (6 bases). With 4 bases removed from V and 0 bases from J, the gap between germline ends came to 19 bases. The CDR3 runs 17 residues. Germline V gene lookup returns CDR1 SGDLS and CDR2 YYNGEE. CDR3 amino acids: CASSPMSGGRLNTEAFF. The CDR3 bases are TGTGCCAGCAGCCCCATGTCGGGGGGCCGATTGAACACTGAAGCTTTCTTT.

The chain employs TRBV3-1 (or the pseudogene TRBV3-2) and TRBJ2-1; 10 positions agree with TRBD1. The CDR3 spans 16 residues. V lost 3 bases and J lost 4; bases outside the gene matches: 6. Germline assignment: CDR1 LGHDT and CDR2 YNNKEL (reference sequence). The CDR3 DNA is TGTGCCAGCAGCCACGTCCCGGGACAGGGGTACAATGAGCAGTTCTTC. This translates into CASSHVPGQGYNEQFF.

The V and J genes are TRBV18 and TRBJ2-5, with 7 bases aligning to TRBD1. CDR3 length: 14 residues. Trimming took 5 bases from V and 5 from J; bases not matched to a gene: 8. The germline CDR1 and CDR2 sequences are KGHSH and LQKENI. CDR3 in amino acids: CASSSTGMDETQYF. In DNA form, the CDR3 reads TGTGCCAGCTCATCGACAGGGATGGACGAGACCCAGTACTTC.

The chain combines TRBV7-8 with TRBJ1-3; the D is unclear. The V end lost 1 base, the J end lost 0 bases, and 7 bases lay between the germline ends. CDR3 length: 15 amino acids. Germline-derived CDR1 and CDR2 are SGHVS and FQNEAQ. The CDR3, as DNA: TGTGCCAGCAGCTTAGGCGGCTTCTCTGGAAACACCATATATTTT. As protein: CASSLGGFSGNTIYF.

A few counts support this clone. This chain links TRBV5-8 with TRBJ1-2; D uncertain. The germline CDR1 and CDR2 sequences are SGHTS and YDEGEE. V lost 0 bases and J lost 0, with 9 bases in between. The CDR3 totals 15 residues. The CDR3 coding sequence is TGTGCCAGCAGCTTGGATGGGCCGGCTAACTATGGCTACACCTTC. It specifies CASSLDGPANYGYTF.

This chain links TRBV7-9 with TRBJ2-1, with D possibly matching TRBD2 (6 bases). Germline assignment: CDR1 SEHNR and CDR2 FQNEAQ (reference sequence). Deletions cut 8 bases from V and 2 bases from J, with 19 bases between. This CDR3 contains 16 residues. CDR3 sequence (DNA): TGTGCCAGCTTTGGGGACTTAGTAACCGCCTACAATGAGCAGTTCTTC. Its protein is CASFGDLVTAYNEQFF.

This chain joins TRBV21-1 and TRBJ1-2. TRBV21-1 is noted as a pseudogene. The CDR3 contains 16 residues. The CDR3 spells CASSTGRGLANYGYTF. The CDR3, as DNA: TGTGCCAGCAGCACGGGGAGGGGACTAGCTAACTATGGCTACACCTTC.

This clone was observed a handful of times. The chain carries TRBV2 and TRBJ2-3; 8 bases line up with TRBD1. With V trimmed by 6 bases and J by 0 bases, 5 bases remained unmatched. The V gene's germline CDR1 is SNHLY and CDR2 FYNNEI. The CDR3 length is 15 residues. Written as DNA, the CDR3 is TGTGCCAGCAGCGGACAGGGACCAAGCACAGATACGCAGTATTTT. The encoded protein is CASSGQGPSTDTQYF.

The genes are TRBV30 and TRBJ1-6; a weak D match, TRBD1 (6 bases). The V and J ends lost 2 bases and 7 bases respectively, with 9 bases between them. Germline assignment: CDR1 GTSNPN and CDR2 SVGIG (reference sequence). CDR3 length: 13 residues. The CDR3 DNA follows: TGTGCCTGGAGTACGACAGGAAATTCACCCCTCCACTTT. This sequence encodes CAWSTTGNSPLHF.

The chain joins TRBV7-9 to TRBJ1-2; no clear D. V lost 5 bases, J lost 8 bases, and 18 bases lay in between. CDR3 length: 14 residues. The germline gives CDR1 SEHNR, CDR2 FQNEAQ (reference sequence). The CDR3 region has the DNA TGTGCCAGCAGCATCGAGGGTGTGGATACCGGCTACACCTTC. This translates into CASSIEGVDTGYTF.

V usage is TRBV11-2 and J usage is TRBJ2-7, with 10 bases lining up with TRBD2. CDR3 size: 14 residues. With 7 bases clipped from V and 2 bases from J, the junction kept 5 bases outside the gene matches. The germline CDR1 and CDR2 sequences are SGHAT and FQNNGV. The CDR3 bases are TGTGCCAGCACCCGGACTAGCGGTACCTACGAGCAGTACTTC. Residues: CASTRTSGTYEQYF.

This clone came up once. The CDR3 region is CATSRGQGARTEAFF. As DNA, the CDR3 is TGTGCCACCAGCAGAGGACAGGGGGCTCGGACTGAAGCTTTCTTT. The V gene is TRBV15, the J gene TRBJ1-1; 10 bases line up with TRBD1. Looked up from germline, CDR1 is LNHNV and CDR2 is YYDKDF (reference sequence). After removal of 1 base from V and 5 bases from J, the junction contained 4 bases not matched to a gene. The CDR3 loop spans 15 amino acids.

This chain links TRBV9 with TRBJ2-2; no firm D call. Germline CDR1 and CDR2: SGDLS and YYNGEE. The CDR3 spans 14 residues. Trimming pared 3 bases from V and 3 bases from J, leaving 9 bases between. The CDR3 spells CASSGEVYTGELFF. The CDR3 DNA follows: TGTGCCAGCAGCGGAGAGGTATACACCGGGGAGCTGTTTTTT.

This chain joins TRBV30 and TRBJ2-5; TRBD2 aligns across 12 bases. The V gene's germline CDR1 is GTSNPN and CDR2 SVGIG (reference sequence). The CDR3 consists of 15 residues. V lost 4 bases and J lost 5; bases outside the gene matches: 8. CDR3 sequence reads: CAWTSGRASGETQYF. The CDR3 bases are TGTGCCTGGACTAGCGGGAGGGCCTCCGGGGAGACCCAGTACTTC.